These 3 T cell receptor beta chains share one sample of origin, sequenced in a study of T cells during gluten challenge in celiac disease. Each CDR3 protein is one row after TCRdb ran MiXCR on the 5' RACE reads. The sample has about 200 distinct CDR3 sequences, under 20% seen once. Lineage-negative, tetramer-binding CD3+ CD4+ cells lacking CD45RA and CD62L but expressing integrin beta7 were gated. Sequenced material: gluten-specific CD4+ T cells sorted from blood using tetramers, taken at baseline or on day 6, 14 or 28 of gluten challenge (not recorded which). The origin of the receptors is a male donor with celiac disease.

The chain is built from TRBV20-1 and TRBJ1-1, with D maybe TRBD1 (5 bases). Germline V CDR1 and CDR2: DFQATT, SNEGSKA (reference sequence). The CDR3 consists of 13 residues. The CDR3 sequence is CNAFQGGDTEAFF. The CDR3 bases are TGCAATGCGTTCCAGGGTGGGGACACTGAAGCTTTCTTT.

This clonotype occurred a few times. CDR3 residues: CASSQGVEGSPLHF. As DNA, the CDR3 is TGTGCCAGCAGCCAAGGGGTAGAGGGTTCACCCCTCCACTTT. This chain joins TRBV4-2 and TRBJ1-6; unclear D gene. V dropped 1 base and J dropped 9 bases, with 10 bases sitting between them. CDR1 and CDR2 (germline): LGHNA, YNFKEQ. This CDR3 has 14 residues.

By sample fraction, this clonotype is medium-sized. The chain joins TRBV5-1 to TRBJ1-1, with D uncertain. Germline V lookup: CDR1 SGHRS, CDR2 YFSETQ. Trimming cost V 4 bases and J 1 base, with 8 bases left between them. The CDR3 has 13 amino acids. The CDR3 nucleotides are TGCGCCAGCAGCATCACTCAGAACACTGAAGCTTTCTTT. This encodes CASSITQNTEAFF. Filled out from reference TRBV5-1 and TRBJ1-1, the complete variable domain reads KAGVTQTPRYLIKTRGQQVTLSCSPISGHRSVSWYQQTPGQGLQFLFEYFSETQRNKGNFPGRFSGRQFSNSRSEMNVSTLELGDSALYLCASSITQNTEAFFGQGTRLTVV.